This TCR beta chain was observed in a study of cytomegalovirus exposure and HLA in healthy donors (TCRdb year 2017). General notes on the study: An earlier analysis of 587 of the donors reported 276 Gb of sequence data and around 110 million unique TCR beta sequences obtained from approximately 180 million T cells. An early release that covered around 590 HLA-typed donors contained 300 to 350 gigabases of sequencing data and some 87 million unique TCR sequences. Of the roughly 420 genotyped donors, 75% to 85% were placed in the genetic ancestry cluster associated with self-reported Caucasian donors. The study was designed to test whether signatures of past pathogen exposure could be identified by cataloging public T cell receptors. The study profiled the T cell repertoires of 666 subjects by immunosequencing and related them to cytomegalovirus serostatus. Along with the 666-subject first cohort, a separate validation cohort of around 110 different subjects was used. High-throughput TCR immunosequencing, statistical association of individual TCRs with disease status, and machine learning were combined to predict cytomegalovirus infection status. A later analysis re-analyzed previously published TCR beta repertoires from about 600 donors and added high-resolution HLA genotyping to study TCR occurrence patterns. In the later analysis, no new phenotypic data were used to find candidate immune exposures; instead, reliance was placed on TCR beta sequences and their occurrence across donors. In an earlier analysis of roughly 600 of the donors, high-throughput TCR beta sequencing was used to judge whether each TCR beta V gene segment behaved as functional or pseudogenic. Alongside the repertoire data, information on donor age, sex, ethnicity and CMV serostatus was compiled. In a later genetic analysis, genome-wide SNP genotypes for about 55% of the roughly 670 donors were used, and that subset was treated as a discovery cohort. Every discovery cohort repertoire had been produced on one sequencing platform. HLA typing included class I and class II loci at four-digit resolution. Typing coverage differed by locus: A, B, C, DRB1 and DQB1 were typed in about 629-630 donors, DQA1 in about 500, DPA1 in some 610, and DPB1 in approximately 450. A handful of DR-DQ haplotypes were handled as single units for association and clustering because linkage in the cohort was strong. On average, 235,054 unique TCR beta nucleotide sequences were sequenced per donor among a few hundred genotyped donors of the cohort, with roughly 19% of those sequences being non-productive. What the authors observed across the whole study: In a later analysis, HLA-associated TCR beta chains were found to be more clonally expanded and to have lower generation probabilities than equally common non-associated chains. Because HLA typing was missing for some donors at each locus, association tests included only the typed subset. A further reported finding was that TCR beta sequences accurately predicted the HLA-A and HLA-B alleles for most subjects in the first cohort. This cohort had only TCR beta chains sequenced, and the lack of alpha or paired-chain data limited which features could be detected. In a later analysis, most CMV-associated TCR beta chains were found to appear HLA-restricted, with HLA associations seemingly driven largely by CMV exposure. In a later genetic analysis, fewer N-insertions in productive TCRs were reported among donors in an Asian-associated ancestry cluster than the roughly 700-donor mean. The authors suggested that the approach could potentially be generalized to other disease states and immunological phenotypes. In an earlier analysis of fewer than 700 of the donors, most TCR beta V segments appeared in productive rearrangements about 87% or about 30% of the time, broadly matching IMGT annotations. Because counts were too low, approximately 18 rarely observed V segments, including chromosome 9 orphons, were excluded from the earlier analysis of 587 of the donors. In vitro tests confirmed that a few of the cytomegalovirus-associated TCR beta chains recognize cytomegalovirus antigens. Correlated functional status among segregating V segments might reflect linkage disequilibrium, but an unknown experimental factor could not be ruled out. A later analysis reported that several top co-occurrence clusters appeared linked to parvovirus B19, influenza, CMV and Epstein-Barr virus. A total of roughly 160 TCR beta chains were listed by the study as associated with cytomegalovirus. A later genetic analysis associated a missense DCLRE1C variant with V-gene and J-gene trimming of TCR beta chains, and an independent cohort replicated the association. The presence/absence analyses assumed that sequencing depth was roughly uniform across donors, and that assumption may not be true. For the cohort, immune exposure information was limited to CMV serostatus. Most TCR sequences were seen in very few donors, while some public TCRs were found in many individuals. Cytomegalovirus status was reported to be diagnosed by the classifier with high specificity and sensitivity in both the original and validation cohorts. A cluster of highly shared sequence variants was judged likely to represent a technical artifact of the sequencing pipeline. When HLA alleles, especially DR and DQ, strongly co-occurred, attributing TCR associations to individual alleles was difficult. A later analysis associated about 17,000 TCR beta sequences with specific HLA alleles at a false discovery rate of 0.05. Some IMGT-functional V segments, including TRBV6-2 and TRBV6-3, could not be distinguished by the 87-base-pair reads and were therefore excluded. According to a later analysis, TCR association rates differed among HLA loci, with DRB1 alleles showing the most associated TCRs and HLA-C alleles showing the fewest.

Receptors were amplified or captured by the immunoSEQ multiplex PCR assay. For the multiplex PCR, a mixture combining 60 forward primers for TCR Vbeta segments and 13 reverse primers for TCR Jbeta segments was used. The CDR3 region of rearranged TCR beta genes was amplified from genomic DNA by a multiplex PCR assay. On the Illumina HiSeq System, the amplified TCR beta libraries were sequenced as 87-base-pair reads. The authors' pipeline ran thus. In a later analysis, some 80 million unique TCR beta chains were counted across the roughly 670 repertoires, and roughly 10 million of these chains were shared by at least two donors. To remove PCR and sequencing errors, raw reads were error-corrected and collapsed into unique sequences using a nearest-neighbor algorithm that merged closely related sequences. Alignment of CDR3 sequences to IMGT reference sequences was used to assign V, D and J gene segments. For a sequence to be retained, a match of at least six nucleotides was required to both a V gene segment and a J gene segment. A rearrangement counted as productive if the CDR3 had no stop codons and remained in frame with V and J, and every other rearrangement counted as non-productive. CDR3 was defined by IMGT convention, running from the second conserved V-encoded cysteine to the conserved J-encoded phenylalanine. The earlier analysis of some 580 of the donors excluded any sequence lacking an unambiguous match to a single V gene segment. An earlier analysis of several hundred of the donors classified V segments as functional when productive rearrangements were above 56.7% and as segregating when the standard deviation between donors was above 5%. A statistical classification framework was built for diagnosing cytomegalovirus status from the catalog of TCR beta chain sequences. In a later analysis, V and J genes were assigned by comparing TCR nucleotide sequences against IMGT/GENE-DB human TR gene sequences. In a later analysis, CDR3 sequences and most-parsimonious VDJ recombination scenarios were assigned using the TCRdist pipeline. In a later analysis, each TCR beta chain was defined by its CDR3 amino acid sequence together with its V-gene family, and reads lacking a unique V-gene family were excluded. A later analysis removed 592 highly shared, low-generation-probability nucleotide sequences to deal with suspected cross-contamination and a sequencing artifact. In a later analysis, a clonal expansion index for each public chain was calculated from normalized within-repertoire ranks of inferred template counts. In a later analysis, generation probabilities were computed using a VDJ recombination model fitted to out-of-frame rearrangements, and the results were checked against IGoR. Hypergeometric tests were used in a later analysis to score TCR-TCR, TCR-HLA and TCR-CMV co-occurrence, with a repertoire-size bias correction applied to the TCR pairs. To estimate false discovery rates, a later analysis permuted the HLA or CMV assignments 20 times. A later analysis grouped co-occurring TCRs with DBSCAN, adding TCRdist sequence similarity when clustering within HLA-allele-positive subsets. Repertoires with fewer than 30,000 or more than 120,000 public chains were left out of co-occurrence clustering, as were four to six repertoires with anomalous nucleotide sharing. TCRdb carries this immuneACCESS record with in-frame sequences only. Its versions omit some clonotypes, under half of them owing to an unresolved V gene in the studies checked, with the rest unexplained. V and J calls and clone size are given by that table; D and trimming were obtained from the DNA. The sample table shows around 99,000 clones, and roughly 73% are seen once. About 7% of the sample is in the top ten clones.

About this clone: Its antigen specificity is not known. Base qualities are not recorded, but no much larger clone differs from it by a single base.

The trim is 3 bases for V and 2 bases for J, with a gap of 8 bases between the germline ends. From the cysteine up to the phenylalanine, the CDR3 has a length of 14 residues. Only the CDR3 part of the read is kept: 42 bases, read in frame from the first base. In the germline V gene, CDR1 corresponds to SNHLY and CDR2 to FYNNEI. The cohort was made up of 500 to 850 healthy bone marrow donors. All cohort members were sampled while nominally healthy, although unrecorded immune exposures were likely present. The donor was CMV seropositive and belonged to the group of 250 to 300 seropositive cohort members. A peripheral blood sample was collected from each donor, and TCR beta sequencing was performed on peripheral blood mononuclear cells. Genomic DNA was extracted from the blood cell samples with the Qiagen DNeasy Blood Extraction Kit.

The specimen sequenced was PBMCs. The receptor was isolated from a man aged 45-65 years in good health and CMV-seropositive. This receptor chain uses TRBV2 and TRBJ1-5, with no confident D gene call. The CDR3 reads CASSDWAGNQPQHF. The nucleotides are TGTGCCAGCAGTGACTGGGCTGGCAATCAGCCCCAGCATTTT. With the rest looked up from the reference TRBV2 and TRBJ1-5 genes rather than sequenced, the full variable domain is EPEVTQTPSHQVTQMGQEVILRCVPISNHLYFYWYRQILGQKVEFLVSFYNNEISEKSEIFDDQFSVERPDGSNFTLKIRSTKLEDSAMYFCASSDWAGNQPQHFGDGTRLSIL.